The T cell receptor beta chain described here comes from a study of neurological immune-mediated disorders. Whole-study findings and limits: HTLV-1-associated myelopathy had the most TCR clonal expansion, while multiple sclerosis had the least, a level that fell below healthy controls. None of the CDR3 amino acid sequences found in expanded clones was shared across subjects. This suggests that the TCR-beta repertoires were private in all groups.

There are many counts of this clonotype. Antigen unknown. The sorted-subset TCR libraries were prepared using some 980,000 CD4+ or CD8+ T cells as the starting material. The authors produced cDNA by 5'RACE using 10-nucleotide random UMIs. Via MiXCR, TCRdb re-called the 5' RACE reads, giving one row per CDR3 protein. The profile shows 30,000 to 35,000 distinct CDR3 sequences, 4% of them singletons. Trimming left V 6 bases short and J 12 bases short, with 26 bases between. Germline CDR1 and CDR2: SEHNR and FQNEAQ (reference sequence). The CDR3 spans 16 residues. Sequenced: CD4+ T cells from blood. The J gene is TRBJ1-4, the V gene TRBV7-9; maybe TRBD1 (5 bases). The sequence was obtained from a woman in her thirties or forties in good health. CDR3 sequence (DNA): TGTGCCAGCAGTTCGTTTTCAGGGCCCCCTCTGGTGCAACTGTTTTTT. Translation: CASSSFSGPPLVQLFF.